This T cell receptor (beta chain) came from a study of cytomegalovirus exposure and HLA in healthy donors. This CDR3 region has 11 residues. Germline CDR1 reads SGDLS; CDR2 reads YYNGEE. Trimming took 8 bases from V and 4 from J, leaving 7 bases between them. General study findings and limits: Reportedly, TCR beta sequences accurately predicted HLA-A and HLA-B alleles in most subjects.

A multiplex PCR was run with 60 Vbeta primers and 13 Jbeta primers. Original analysis: A follow-up analysis tallied about 80 million unique TCR beta chains, about 11 million shared. Profiling relied on immunoSEQ multiplex PCR, and the TCRdb table lists in-frame clones only, not all of them. Clone size and the V and J calls come from that table; the DNA yielded D and trimming. The sample gives 100,000 to 150,000 clones, about 78% of which show up once; approximately 3.5% is in the top ten. Notes on this clone: Its antigen is unidentified.

The TCR sequence derives from a man aged 25 to 40 in good health and CMV-seronegative. The chain recombines TRBV9 with TRBJ2-1; D may be TRBD2 (6 bases). Sequenced input: PBMCs. The CDR3 bases are TGTGCCAGAGGGACTTACAATGAGCAGTTCTTC. Amino acid sequence: CARGTYNEQFF.